This entry is about one T cell receptor (beta chain). No cognate antigen has been identified for it. One base away there is no much larger clone; base qualities are not given. V is reduced by 4 bases and J by 3 bases, leaving a spacing of 13 bases between them. From cysteine to phenylalanine, the CDR3 is 14 amino acids long. CDR3 DNA is the only sequence kept; it has 42 bases, read in frame from the first base. CDR1 and CDR2 (SGDLS, YYNGEE) derive from the germline V gene. The sample originates from a study of preoperative IRX-2 immunotherapy in early breast cancer (dated by TCRdb to about 2019). The library was prepared using the immunoSEQ multiplex PCR assay. As stored in TCRdb, this immuneACCESS dataset retains in-frame rearrangements with V and J assigned. A fraction of the clones does not appear; measured against another copy, unresolved V genes explain less than half of the discrepancy, and the remainder lacks a known reason. For this sample the table gives about 3,600 clones, of which over 80% were detected only once. The biggest ten clones account for approximately 6.3% of the sample.

The treatment or condition label corresponds to: preoperative locoregional IRX-2 cytokine immunotherapy. The samples were obtained from a phase Ib study that tested preoperative, locoregional IRX-2 cytokine immunotherapy designed to prime immune responses. The donors were early-stage breast cancer patients who were given IRX-2 prior to surgery. This specimen consisted of tumor tissue, obtained before IRX-2 immunotherapy. The TCR was taken from a human donor with breast cancer. In this chain, TRBV9 is recombined with TRBJ1-1; the D region possibly corresponds to TRBD1 (5 bases align). The CDR3 region reads CASSPLPGDTEAFF. The DNA reads TGTGCCAGCAGCCCTCTCCCGGGGGACACTGAAGCTTTCTTT.